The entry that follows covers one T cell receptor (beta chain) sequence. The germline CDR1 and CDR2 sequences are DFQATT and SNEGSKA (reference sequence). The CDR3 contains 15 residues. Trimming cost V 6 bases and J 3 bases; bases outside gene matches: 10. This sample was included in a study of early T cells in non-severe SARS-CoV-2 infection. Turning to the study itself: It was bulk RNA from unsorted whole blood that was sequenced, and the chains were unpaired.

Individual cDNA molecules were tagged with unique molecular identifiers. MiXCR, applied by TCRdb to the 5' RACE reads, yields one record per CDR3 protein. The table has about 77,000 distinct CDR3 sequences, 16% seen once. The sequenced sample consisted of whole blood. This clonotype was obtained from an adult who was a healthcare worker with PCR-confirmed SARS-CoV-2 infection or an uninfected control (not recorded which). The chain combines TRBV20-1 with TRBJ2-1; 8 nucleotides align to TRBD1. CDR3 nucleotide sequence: TGCAGTGCCCCGGGTCACAGGGGGAACTACAATGAGCAGTTCTTC. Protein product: CSAPGHRGNYNEQFF.